Below are 25 T cell receptor beta chains sequenced from a single sample in a study of Ad26.COV2.S vaccination and SARS-CoV-2 variants. Treatment: some 19 received Ad26.COV2.S at low or high dose, single or two shots; 5 received placebo; per-sample allocation not given. Collection of the samples took place on day 63 after the first injection of vaccine or placebo. Libraries were prepared by immunoSEQ multiplex PCR; TCRdb keeps only in-frame clonotypes and omits some of them. The sample consists of more than 300,000 clones, about 82% of them appearing once. Source: peripheral blood, taken in a trial of Ad26.COV2.S vaccine versus placebo. All receptors derive from a person aged 18-60 years who received the Ad26.COV2.S COVID-19 vaccine or a placebo.

This clone has only one observation. The rearrangement links TRBV3-1 (or the pseudogene TRBV3-2) to TRBJ2-5; D is possibly TRBD1 (6 bases). V was clipped by 1 base and J by 0 bases, with 12 bases between them. Per the germline V gene, CDR1 is LGHDT and CDR2 is YNNKEL (reference sequence). The CDR3 length is 16 residues. The CDR3 protein is CASSQAWAGDQETQYF. The CDR3 bases are TGTGCCAGCAGCCAAGCTTGGGCAGGGGACCAAGAGACCCAGTACTTC.

This chain joins TRBV7-9 and TRBJ2-7; D unclear. Looked up from germline, CDR1 is SEHNR and CDR2 is FQNEAQ (reference sequence). With 5 bases removed from V and 2 bases from J, the gap between germline ends came to 22 bases. The CDR3 has 17 residues. The CDR3 protein is CASSVSKVGKEPYEQYF. The CDR3 region has the DNA TGTGCCAGCAGCGTATCAAAGGTGGGGAAGGAACCCTACGAGCAGTACTTC.

The chain carries TRBV9 and TRBJ2-7; 7 bases fit TRBD2. There are 13 residues in the CDR3. Germline CDR1 is SGDLS and CDR2 is YYNGEE. With V trimmed by 4 bases and J by 4 bases, 5 bases remained unmatched. The CDR3 reads CASSLRAGYEQYF. CDR3 in DNA: TGTGCCAGCAGCCTAAGAGCGGGGTACGAGCAGTACTTC.

This clone was counted only a few times. The gene calls are TRBV6-6 and TRBJ1-1; D perhaps matches TRBD1 (5 bases). Looked up from germline, CDR1 is MNHNY and CDR2 is SVGAGI (reference sequence). The CDR3 loop spans 14 amino acids. Trimming stripped 7 bases from V and 8 bases from J, with 20 bases between. CDR3 residues: CASIHYGADREAFF. Here the CDR3 DNA reads TGTGCCAGCATCCATTACGGGGCAGACCGCGAAGCTTTCTTT.

The chain links TRBV10-3 to TRBJ2-7; D is unresolved. V lost 0 bases, J lost 12 bases, and 15 bases lay in between. This CDR3 is built from 13 residues. Germline loops: CDR1 ENHRY, CDR2 SYGVKD. CDR3 amino acids: CAISESGGVWGYF. In nucleotides, the CDR3 is TGTGCCATCAGTGAGTCAGGCGGCGTCTGGGGGTACTTC.

The V call is TRBV5-8, the J call TRBJ2-7; 7 bases line up with TRBD1. This CDR3 is 15 amino acids long. Germline V gene data show CDR1 as SGHTS and CDR2 as YDEGEE. The V gene end was trimmed by 1 base and the J gene end by 3 bases; junction bases not matched to a gene: 7. CDR3 in DNA: TGTGCCAGCAGCTTGCGACAGGGTAGCTTCTACGAGCAGTACTTC. The encoded protein is CASSLRQGSFYEQYF.

The chain is built from TRBV4-1 and TRBJ2-1, with D perhaps being TRBD1 or TRBD2 (6 bases each). This CDR3 spans 17 amino acids. Trimming removed 0 bases from V and 6 bases from J, with 18 bases in between. Germline assignment: CDR1 MGHRA and CDR2 YSYEKL. The CDR3 nucleotides are TGCGCCAGCAGCCAAGAGATGGCCGGGGGCGCGGGCAATGAGCAGTTCTTC. It is translated as CASSQEMAGGAGNEQFF.

The chain has TRBV14 and TRBJ1-6, with 7 bases matching TRBD1. V was pared by 8 bases and J by 9 bases, with 13 bases of the junction left unmatched. The CDR3 is 15 amino acids. Germline loops: CDR1 SGHDN, CDR2 FVKESK. CDR3 protein: CASGRAGGFSSPLHF. CDR3 DNA sequence: TGTGCCAGCGGGAGGGCAGGGGGTTTTTCTTCACCCCTCCACTTT.

This chain uses TRBV13 with TRBJ1-2, with D possibly matching TRBD1 (5 bases). The V end lost 6 bases, the J end lost 4 bases, and 12 bases lay between the germline ends. Germline assignment: CDR1 PRHDT and CDR2 FYEKMQ (reference sequence). The CDR3 covers 13 residues. The CDR3 sequence is CASRLRASYGYTF. CDR3 nucleotides: TGTGCCAGCAGACTCAGGGCCTCCTATGGCTACACCTTC.

V gene TRBV5-1 combines with J gene TRBJ1-1; weak D call: TRBD1 (6 bases). CDR1 is SGHRS and CDR2 is YFSETQ in the germline V gene. Trimming pared 6 bases from V and 3 bases from J, leaving 15 bases between. The length of the CDR3 is 14 residues. The CDR3 nucleotides are TGCGCCAGCACCGATACAGGGTCGGACACTGAAGCTTTCTTT. Amino acid sequence: CASTDTGSDTEAFF. The variable domain in full, completed from reference TRBV5-1 and TRBJ1-1, reads KAGVTQTPRYLIKTRGQQVTLSCSPISGHRSVSWYQQTPGQGLQFLFEYFSETQRNKGNFPGRFSGRQFSNSRSEMNVSTLELGDSALYLCASTDTGSDTEAFFGQGTRLTVV.

This chain uses TRBV18 with TRBJ1-1, with 8 positions matching TRBD1. This CDR3 contains 15 residues. V trimming: 2 bases; J trimming: 7 bases; junction bases outside the gene matches: 9. CDR1 and CDR2 from the germline V gene are KGHSH and LQKENI. The CDR3 sequence is CASSPLGPGQVEAFF. The CDR3 bases are TGTGCCAGCTCACCATTGGGTCCGGGACAGGTTGAAGCTTTCTTT.

V gene TRBV5-5 combines with J gene TRBJ2-5; 10 bases match TRBD1. V shed 4 bases and J 3 bases; nucleotides not matched to a gene: 6. Germline V gene sequence: CDR1 SGHKS, CDR2 YYEKEE (reference sequence). The CDR3 is made up of 15 amino acids. This CDR3 is CASSAGTGEKETQYF. CDR3 in DNA: TGTGCCAGCAGCGCCGGGACAGGGGAGAAAGAGACCCAGTACTTC.

The J gene is TRBJ2-1, the V gene TRBV12-3 or TRBV12-4; D is unclear. The CDR3 extends over 13 amino acids. Trimming took 4 bases from V and 3 from J, leaving 7 bases between them. Here the CDR3 DNA reads TGTGCCAGCAGTTCAATAAGCTACAATGAGCAGTTCTTC. The encoded protein is CASSSISYNEQFF.

This rearrangement joins TRBV20-1 to TRBJ2-2, with D perhaps given as TRBD1 or TRBD2 (5 bases each). The CDR3 is 16 amino acids. The ends were cut back, 3 bases at V and 0 bases at J, with 14 bases in the middle. Germline CDR1 DFQATT, CDR2 SNEGSKA (reference sequence). DNA of the CDR3: TGCAGTGCTAGTAAGGGGACCGGACCGAACACCGGGGAGCTGTTTTTT. This gives the protein CSASKGTGPNTGELFF.

This rearrangement joins TRBV11-1 to TRBJ2-2; TRBD1 matches at 8 bases. V lost 6 bases and J lost 4; bases outside the gene matches: 4. Germline values: CDR1 SGHAT, CDR2 FQDESV (reference sequence). The CDR3 contains 14 residues. CDR3 loop: CASRRTGGTGELFF. CDR3 nucleotides: TGTGCCAGCAGGCGTACAGGGGGCACCGGGGAGCTGTTTTTT.

This clone was seen once. The CDR3 DNA reads TGTGCCAGCAGCCCTCAGACAGAAGAGACCCAGTACTTC. As protein: CASSPQTEETQYF. The chain links TRBV7-9 to TRBJ2-5; D possibly corresponds to TRBD1 (5 bases). V lost 5 bases and J lost 3, with 10 bases in between. The CDR3 sequence is 13 residues long. The V gene's germline CDR1 is SEHNR and CDR2 FQNEAQ (reference sequence).

The chain carries TRBV2 and TRBJ2-7, with D perhaps TRBD1 (6 bases). The CDR3 runs 13 residues. The V gene's germline CDR1 is SNHLY and CDR2 FYNNEI. The ends were cut back, 6 bases at V and 0 bases at J, with 9 bases in the middle. CDR3 DNA sequence: TGTGCCAGCAGGGACAGCAGCTCCTACGAGCAGTACTTC. It translates to CASRDSSSYEQYF.

This chain links TRBV11-2 with TRBJ2-3, with TRBD2 matching 13 bases. Germline CDR1 is SGHAT and CDR2 is FQNNGV. With 5 bases clipped from V and 2 bases from J, the junction kept 4 bases outside the gene matches. This CDR3 region has 16 residues. The CDR3 DNA is TGTGCCAGCAGCCCGGGACTAGCGGGGACCACAGATACGCAGTATTTT. Translated: CASSPGLAGTTDTQYF.

This clone has a handful of counts. This sequence joins TRBV12-3 or TRBV12-4 and TRBJ1-4; 7 bases fit TRBD1. The ends lost 2 bases at V and 8 bases at J; junction bases unmatched: 2. This CDR3 comprises 13 residues. The CDR3 loop reads CASSLQGQEKLFF. DNA of the CDR3: TGTGCCAGCAGTTTACAGGGACAGGAAAAACTGTTTTTT.

The rearrangement links TRBV6-5 to TRBJ1-2; D ambiguous. V was trimmed by 1 base and J by 0 bases, leaving 6 bases between them. CDR1 MNHEY and CDR2 SVGAGI come from the germline V gene. CDR3 length: 14 residues. CDR3 nucleotide sequence: TGTGCCAGCAGTTACTTAAGGGCTAACTATGGCTACACCTTC. Amino acids: CASSYLRANYGYTF.

This rearrangement joins TRBV15 to TRBJ2-3; tentatively, D is TRBD2 (6 bases). Germline V gene lookup returns CDR1 LNHNV and CDR2 YYDKDF (reference sequence). V was trimmed by 4 bases and J by 2 bases, leaving 10 bases between them. This CDR3 is built from 14 residues. CDR3 in amino acids: CATSKGGDTDTQYF. The CDR3 nucleotides read TGTGCCACCAGCAAGGGAGGTGACACAGATACGCAGTATTTT.

CDR3 sequence reads: CASSVAQGSYEQYF. CDR3 DNA: TGTGCCAGCAGCGTAGCCCAGGGGTCCTACGAGCAGTACTTC. The chain joins TRBV9 to TRBJ2-7; a weak D match, TRBD1 (6 bases). Trimming took off 0 bases at V and 1 base at J, with 8 bases between the two ends. CDR1 and CDR2 from the germline V gene are SGDLS and YYNGEE. This CDR3 is 14 amino acids long.

The genes are TRBV4-1 and TRBJ1-5; the match to TRBD1 covers 7 bases. The germline V gene has CDR1 MGHRA and CDR2 YSYEKL. Trimming removed 1 base from V and 6 bases from J; junction bases left unmatched: 9. There are 16 residues in the CDR3. The CDR3 DNA sequence: TGCGCCAGCAGCCAAGCCACGACAGGGCACGGTCAGCCCCAGCATTTT. The encoded protein is CASSQATTGHGQPQHF.

This clone was seen only once. The V and J genes are TRBV28 and TRBJ1-1; the D gene is possibly TRBD1 (6 bases). Germline CDR1 is MDHEN and CDR2 is SYDVKM. Trimming pared 5 bases from V and 4 bases from J, leaving 11 bases between. The CDR3 loop spans 13 amino acids. CDR3 coding DNA: TGTGCCAGCAGTCGGGTCAGGGGCACTGAAGCTTTCTTT. This gives the protein CASSRVRGTEAFF.

The rearrangement joins TRBV6-6 to TRBJ2-2; no definite D call. V lost 3 bases, J lost 1 base, and 9 bases lay in between. Germline V gene data show CDR1 as MNHNY and CDR2 as SVGAGI (reference sequence). The CDR3 loop spans 15 amino acids. CDR3: CASSYAAMNTGELFF. The CDR3 nucleotides read TGTGCCAGCAGTTATGCAGCGATGAACACCGGGGAGCTGTTTTTT.